A single sample is the source of the 27 T cell receptor beta chains below, sequenced in a study of blood T cell repertoires in COVID-19 (TCRdb year 2020). The receptor library was made with the immunoSEQ multiplex PCR assay. This immuneACCESS table, as held by TCRdb, lists in-frame sequences with V and J called but not all clones. Of the missing ones, under half trace to an unresolved V gene in checked studies; the others have no known cause. The sample contains 140,000 to 150,000 clones, over 75% of them found a single time. The ten biggest clones cover approximately 2.8% of the sample. The sample taken for sequencing was peripheral blood. Every receptor here comes from a woman aged 55-75 years with active COVID-19.

The chain has TRBV7-9 and TRBJ2-1; a possible D gene is TRBD1 (7 bases). The CDR3 is 18 residues long. V was pared by 4 bases and J by 3 bases, with 22 bases between. Germline CDR1 and CDR2: SEHNR and FQNEAQ (reference sequence). CDR3 bases: TGTGCCAGCAGCTCCACCAGGGGGACTCCTCGGTACTACAATGAGCAGTTCTTC. Translated: CASSSTRGTPRYYNEQFF.

Here the CDR3 DNA reads TGTGCCAGCAGCTTAGCGGGCGGGGGGGGACGGCAGTACTTC. Its translation: CASSLAGGGGRQYF. The chain recombines TRBV7-2 with TRBJ2-7; 9 bases align to TRBD2. Germline V gene sequence: CDR1 SGHTA, CDR2 FQGNSA. The CDR3 loop spans 14 amino acids. V shed 0 bases, J shed 9 bases, and the junction held 6 bases outside the gene matches.

This rearrangement joins TRBV29-1 to TRBJ1-4, with 10 bases that match TRBD1. Trimming removed 5 bases from V and 8 bases from J; junction bases left unmatched: 8. Germline loops: CDR1 SQVTM, CDR2 ANQGSEA. This CDR3 has 14 amino acids. The CDR3 loop reads CSVMQTGGEEKLFF. CDR3 in DNA: TGCAGCGTTATGCAGACAGGGGGCGAAGAAAAACTGTTTTTT.

This chain links TRBV7-6 with TRBJ2-3, with a tentative D call TRBD2 (5 bases). The CDR3 consists of 15 residues. The ends were cut back, 2 bases at V and 3 bases at J, with 12 bases in the middle. Germline V gene lookup returns CDR1 SGHVS and CDR2 FNYEAQ. The CDR3 bases are TGTGCCAGCAGCTTAAAGTTAACGGGGACAGATACGCAGTATTTT. Encoded protein: CASSLKLTGTDTQYF.

The chain joins TRBV15 to TRBJ2-6, with D tentatively TRBD2 (6 bases). CDR1 is LNHNV and CDR2 is YYDKDF in the germline V gene (reference sequence). The CDR3 runs to 16 residues. V dropped 0 bases and J dropped 5 bases, with 11 bases sitting between them. The CDR3 region is CATSRDIGGRANVLTF. As DNA, the CDR3 is TGTGCCACCAGCAGAGATATCGGGGGAAGGGCCAACGTCCTGACTTTC.

This CDR3 is CASSYSGVLTGELFF. The CDR3 bases are TGTGCCAGCAGTTACAGCGGGGTCTTAACCGGGGAGCTGTTTTTT. The rearrangement uses TRBV6-2 or TRBV6-3 and TRBJ2-2; TRBD2 aligns across 7 bases. Germline-derived CDR1 and CDR2 are MNHEY and SVGEGT. The CDR3 length is 15 residues. V shed 2 bases and J 5 bases; nucleotides not matched to a gene: 5.

The V call is TRBV7-2, the J call TRBJ1-2; a weak D match, TRBD1 (5 bases). CDR3 length equals 14 residues. Per germline, CDR1 SGHTA and CDR2 FQGNSA. Trimming stripped 1 base from V and 7 bases from J, with 13 bases between. The CDR3 DNA reads as TGTGCCAGCAGCTTAGATTCCGGACATCGTGGCTACACCTTC. It encodes CASSLDSGHRGYTF.

CDR3 protein: CASSFGDVVTGYNEQFF. CDR3 coding DNA: TGTGCCAGCAGCTTTGGGGATGTAGTAACAGGTTACAATGAGCAGTTCTTC. The chain has TRBV7-8 and TRBJ2-1; possibly TRBD1 for D (5 bases). The V end was cut by 3 bases, the J end by 4 bases, with 19 bases between. Germline lookup yields CDR1 SGHVS and CDR2 FQNEAQ. This CDR3 region has 17 residues.

The rearrangement uses TRBV7-2 and TRBJ1-2, with D perhaps TRBD1 (5 bases). V shed 5 bases and J shed 0 bases, with 25 bases lying between them. The germline gives CDR1 SGHTA, CDR2 FQGNSA. The CDR3 extends over 19 amino acids. In DNA form, the CDR3 reads TGTGCCAGCAGCCCCGATCGGGGCCCGCGCGGGATTTCTAACTATGGCTACACCTTC. Protein sequence: CASSPDRGPRGISNYGYTF.

V usage is TRBV29-1 and J usage is TRBJ2-1; D unresolved. CDR1 is SQVTM, CDR2 ANQGSEA, per germline. V lost 5 bases, J lost 7 bases, and 6 bases lay in between. This CDR3 contains 10 residues. The CDR3 sequence is CSVFPNEQFF. The CDR3 DNA reads as TGCAGCGTTTTCCCAAATGAGCAGTTCTTC.

The V and J genes are TRBV30 and TRBJ1-3; 7 bases fit TRBD1. The CDR3 runs to 15 residues. Germline lookup yields CDR1 GTSNPN and CDR2 SVGIG (reference sequence). Trimming at V came to 4 bases and at J to 0 bases, leaving 6 bases not matched to a gene. This CDR3 reads CAWNRDSLSGNTIYF. CDR3 bases: TGTGCCTGGAACCGGGACAGCCTCTCTGGAAACACCATATATTTT.

The chain joins TRBV25-1 to TRBJ1-1; TRBD1 is a possible D gene (5 bases). CDR3 length: 14 residues. Trimming pared 5 bases from V and 1 base from J, leaving 11 bases between. CDR1 and CDR2 (germline): MGHDK, SYGVNS. The CDR3 DNA sequence: TGTGCCAGCAGTCCTCAGGGAAGGAACACTGAAGCTTTCTTT. Translation: CASSPQGRNTEAFF.

The chain is built from TRBV30 and TRBJ2-7; 9 bases match TRBD2. V was clipped by 0 bases and J by 5 bases; unmatched bases: 11. The CDR3 is made up of 16 amino acids. Germline values: CDR1 GTSNPN, CDR2 SVGIG (reference sequence). CDR3 region: CAWSVGGLAGINEQYF. In DNA form, the CDR3 reads TGTGCCTGGAGTGTAGGGGGGCTAGCGGGAATCAACGAGCAGTACTTC.

This chain joins TRBV2 and TRBJ2-1; D is unresolved. Germline loops: CDR1 SNHLY, CDR2 FYNNEI. V was pared by 3 bases and J by 11 bases, with 17 bases between. This CDR3 has 14 amino acids. CDR3 coding DNA: TGTGCCAGCAGTGATAGCCGACTGGTTGTCAAGCAGTTCTTC. It translates to CASSDSRLVVKQFF.

The chain employs TRBV5-1 and TRBJ1-2; no reliable D call. The CDR3 is made up of 15 amino acids. V lost 0 bases to trimming and J lost 0 bases, with 9 bases between them. Germline V lookup: CDR1 SGHRS, CDR2 YFSETQ. The CDR3 sequence: CASSLGFVANYGYTF. CDR3 coding DNA: TGCGCCAGCAGCTTGGGGTTTGTAGCTAACTATGGCTACACCTTC.

This clone was recorded only once. The chain recombines TRBV6-2 or TRBV6-3 with TRBJ1-5; D ambiguous. With 5 bases removed from V and 5 bases from J, the gap between germline ends came to 13 bases. Germline V gives CDR1 MNHEY, CDR2 SVGEGT. The CDR3 has 14 amino acids. As DNA, the CDR3 is TGTGCCAGCAGTCCCCCCGGCGGATATCAGCCCCAGCATTTT. This gives the protein CASSPPGGYQPQHF.

The chain employs TRBV28 and TRBJ2-7; 9 bases are a match to TRBD1. V trimming: 11 bases; J trimming: 1 base; junction bases outside the gene matches: 15. The CDR3 is 16 amino acids. Germline V lookup: CDR1 MDHEN, CDR2 SYDVKM. The CDR3 sequence is CASRDRDGTLSYEQYF. For the CDR3, the DNA is TGTGCCTCCCGGGACAGGGACGGGACTTTATCCTACGAGCAGTACTTC.

The chain combines TRBV10-2 with TRBJ1-2, with 7 bases fitting TRBD1. The CDR3 spans 14 residues. Germline loops: CDR1 WSHSY, CDR2 SAAADI. The J segment lost 4 bases and the V segment lost 3 bases, leaving 5 bases of the junction unmatched. The CDR3 nucleotides are TGCGCCAGCAGTGAAGCGAGGGGGCTCTATGGCTACACCTTC. It is translated as CASSEARGLYGYTF.

The chain employs TRBV5-1 and TRBJ2-7; 12 bases line up with TRBD2. The CDR3 covers 14 residues. The trim removed 6 bases at V and 9 bases at J, leaving 10 bases unmatched. In germline, CDR1 is SGHRS, CDR2 YFSETQ. This chain's CDR3 is CASMGLAGTTTQYF. CDR3 DNA: TGCGCCAGCATGGGACTAGCGGGCACAACGACGCAGTACTTC.

This chain uses TRBV19 with TRBJ2-7, with TRBD2 matching 7 bases. V lost 4 bases, J lost 1 base, and 7 bases stayed unmatched. The germline V gene encodes CDR1 LNHDA and CDR2 SQIVND (reference sequence). The CDR3 totals 15 residues. The CDR3 DNA reads as TGTGCCAGTAGTAACCCTCGACTAGCTTCCTACGAGCAGTACTTC. Its protein product is CASSNPRLASYEQYF.

The J gene is TRBJ2-1, the V gene TRBV9; 10 nucleotides agree with TRBD2. Germline CDR1 reads SGDLS; CDR2 reads YYNGEE. The length of the CDR3 is 15 residues. V trimming: 4 bases; J trimming: 10 bases; junction bases outside the gene matches: 11. CDR3 loop: CASSPLPGTSDEQFF. The CDR3 DNA is TGTGCCAGCAGCCCCCTTCCCGGGACTAGCGACGAGCAGTTCTTC.

The genes are TRBV7-2 and TRBJ1-5; D gene uncertain. Germline assignment: CDR1 SGHTA and CDR2 FQGNSA. The V and J ends lost 5 bases and 4 bases respectively, with 15 bases between them. The length of the CDR3 is 15 residues. As DNA, the CDR3 is TGTGCCAGCAGCGGAAATAGCCGGGTTAATCAGCCCCAGCATTTT. Its protein product is CASSGNSRVNQPQHF.

The chain links TRBV12-3 or TRBV12-4 to TRBJ2-7; D might be TRBD1 (6 bases). This CDR3 is built from 12 residues. The germline V and J ends were trimmed by 3 bases and 6 bases, with 9 bases remaining between them. Here the CDR3 reads CASSLGQVEQYF. The CDR3 DNA sequence: TGTGCCAGCAGTTTGGGACAAGTCGAGCAGTACTTC.

The V gene is TRBV27, the J gene TRBJ1-6; 11 bases are a match to TRBD1. The CDR3 spans 19 residues. J lost 10 bases, V lost 1 base, and 15 bases had no gene match. Germline assignment: CDR1 MNHEY and CDR2 SMNVEV (reference sequence). CDR3 loop: CASSLWTRDRGFPRSPLHF. CDR3 DNA: TGTGCCAGCAGTTTATGGACCCGGGACAGGGGGTTCCCACGGTCACCCCTCCACTTT.

The rearrangement links TRBV24-1 to TRBJ2-1; 8 nucleotides align to TRBD2. With 7 bases clipped from V and 7 bases from J, the junction kept 5 bases outside the gene matches. This CDR3 spans 13 amino acids. CDR1 and CDR2 from the germline V gene are KGHDR and SFDVKD. CDR3 sequence (DNA): TGTGCCACCAGCCGGGAGGGCCTAAATGAGCAGTTCTTC. This sequence encodes CATSREGLNEQFF.

This clone appeared once. V and J are TRBV28 and TRBJ2-1; TRBD2 aligns across 13 bases. The CDR3 has 14 residues. CDR1 and CDR2 (germline): MDHEN, SYDVKM. With V trimmed by 3 bases and J by 15 bases, 8 bases remained unmatched. CDR3 amino acids: CASSFLLAGGPRFF. The CDR3, as DNA: TGTGCCAGCAGTTTTCTACTAGCGGGAGGGCCGAGGTTCTTC. Full variable domain (outside the CDR3, taken from reference TRBV28 and TRBJ2-1): DVKVTQSSRYLVKRTGEKVFLECVQDMDHENMFWYRQDPGLGLRLIYFSYDVKMKEKGDIPEGYSVSREKKERFSLILESASTNQTSMYLCASSFLLAGGPRFFGPGTRLTVL.

The rearrangement links TRBV18 to TRBJ2-2; 10 bases fit TRBD2. The V segment lost 3 bases and the J segment 7 bases; nucleotides outside the gene matches: 11. Germline lookup yields CDR1 KGHSH and CDR2 LQKENI. This CDR3 is 17 amino acids long. CDR3 DNA sequence: TGTGCCAGCTCACCGCGGGAGGCTAGCGGGGGCAGCGGGGAGCTGTTTTTT. Amino acids: CASSPREASGGSGELFF.